This T cell receptor beta chain came from a study of blood T cell repertoires in COVID-19. Study background: Acute and convalescent COVID-19 specimens originated in the United States, Italy and Spain. The cDNA or gDNA used as material had been derived from T cells, B-cell-depleted T cells, or PBMCs.

In germline, CDR1 is SGHRS, CDR2 YFSETQ. The ends lost 4 bases at V and 6 bases at J; junction bases unmatched: 5. The CDR3 has 14 amino acids. Authors' analysis steps: Reference gene primer amplification yielded estimated nucleated cell counts. TCRdb keeps only in-frame clones here, not all; method: immunoSEQ multiplex PCR. Clonal size and the V and J genes are those of that table, whereas D and trimming came from the DNA. The sample has approximately 220,000 clones, approximately 86% seen once. Source material: peripheral blood. The chain carries TRBV5-1 and TRBJ1-5, with 9 bases fitting TRBD1. The clonotype comes from a man aged 40-50 years with acute or convalescent COVID-19. The CDR3 protein is CASSTGTGSQPQHF. The CDR3 DNA reads as TGCGCCAGCAGCACAGGGACAGGGAGTCAGCCCCAGCATTTT.